These T cell receptor beta chains were read from a single sample in a study of T cells in localized non-small cell lung cancer. Some clones are missing from TCRdb's copy, which holds only in-frame ones; the method was immunoSEQ multiplex PCR. The sample holds some 72,000 clones; roughly 81% are singletons and the top ten take around 2.8%. This material consisted of peripheral blood, taken before any cancer treatment. The receptors shown here come from a man aged 40-75 years with stage I lung adenocarcinoma. Each CDR3 is given with its conserved first and last residue. Each record gives: CDR3 length, V gene, clone size, D gene, J gene, CDR3 DNA, CDR3 protein. D genes are given only for firm matches. A row's size may be missing; if present it is once, few, many or a size class.

length: 14; V: TRBV28; size: NA; D: NA; J: TRBJ2-7; DNA: TGTGCCGCGACGGACCAGGATATAGCCTACGAGCAGTACTTC; CDR3: CAATDQDIAYEQYF
length: 13; V: TRBV7-8; size: NA; D: TRBD1; J: TRBJ2-1; DNA: TGTGCCAGCAGCCTGGACAGGACGAATGAGCAGTTCTTC; CDR3: CASSLDRTNEQFF
length: 17; V: TRBV5-1; size: NA; D: TRBD2; J: TRBJ2-2; DNA: TGCGCCAGCAGCTTGGGACTAGCGGGATCGCACACCGGGGAGCTGTTTTTT; CDR3: CASSLGLAGSHTGELFF
length: 13; V: TRBV2; size: NA; D: NA; J: TRBJ1-1; DNA: TGTGCCGGCACAGGGTTCGTGAACACTGAAGCTTTCTTT; CDR3: CAGTGFVNTEAFF
length: 18; V: TRBV27; size: NA; D: NA; J: TRBJ1-5; DNA: TGTGCCAGCAGTTTAAGGGCCAACAGGGCAGGGAGCAATCAGCCCCAGCATTTT; CDR3: CASSLRANRAGSNQPQHF
length: 12; V: TRBV28; size: NA; D: NA; J: TRBJ1-1; DNA: TGTGCCAGCACCCAGGTTGGCACTGAAGCTTTCTTT; CDR3: CASTQVGTEAFF
length: 14; V: TRBV4-1; size: NA; D: NA; J: TRBJ2-2; DNA: TGCGCCAGCAGCCAGGGAAGAAACACCGGGGAGCTGTTTTTT; CDR3: CASSQGRNTGELFF
length: 13; V: TRBV10-3; size: NA; D: TRBD1; J: TRBJ2-1; DNA: TGTGCCCTTGGGGACAGGGATTACAATGAGCAGTTCTTC; CDR3: CALGDRDYNEQFF
length: 14; V: TRBV5-1; size: NA; D: NA; J: TRBJ2-6; DNA: TGCGCCAGCAGCTTATACTCTGGGGCCAACGTCCTGACTTTC; CDR3: CASSLYSGANVLTF
length: 15; V: TRBV28; size: NA; D: TRBD2; J: TRBJ2-1; DNA: TGTGCCAGCAGTTTTGTAGCGGGAGGGTACAATGAGCAGTTCTTC; CDR3: CASSFVAGGYNEQFF
length: 15; V: TRBV28; size: NA; D: TRBD2; J: TRBJ2-3; DNA: TGTGCCAGCAGGGATAGCGGGGGGGCGACAGATACGCAGTATTTT; CDR3: CASRDSGGATDTQYF
length: 14; V: TRBV2; size: NA; D: TRBD1; J: TRBJ2-5; DNA: TGTGCCAGCAGTGGGCCAGACAGGGCCCAGACCCAGTACTTC; CDR3: CASSGPDRAQTQYF
length: 14; V: TRBV28; size: NA; D: TRBD1; J: TRBJ1-1; DNA: TGTGCCAGCAGTTTACAACAGGGGGCGACTGAAGCTTTCTTT; CDR3: CASSLQQGATEAFF
length: 15; V: TRBV7-9; size: NA; D: NA; J: TRBJ1-4; DNA: TGTGCCAGCAGCTTAATACAGGGAGCTAATGAAAAACTGTTTTTT; CDR3: CASSLIQGANEKLFF
length: 20; V: TRBV14; size: once; D: NA; J: TRBJ1-2; DNA: TGTGCCAGCAGCCAAGCATTGAAAATGGGGGACCCGGCGATTCTCTATGGCTACACCTTC; CDR3: CASSQALKMGDPAILYGYTF
length: 17; V: TRBV7-2; size: once; D: TRBD1; J: TRBJ2-2; DNA: TGTGCCAGCAGCTTCCGGCCGGGACAGGGCAACACCGGGGAGCTGTTTTTT; CDR3: CASSFRPGQGNTGELFF
length: 14; V: TRBV11-3; size: NA; D: TRBD2; J: TRBJ2-7; DNA: TGTGCCAGCAGCTTAGCTCCGGGGGGCTACGAGCAGTACTTC; CDR3: CASSLAPGGYEQYF
length: 15; V: TRBV5-1; size: NA; D: TRBD2; J: TRBJ2-1; DNA: TGCGCCAGCAGCTTGGGAGTAGCGGGAGAATGGGAGCAGTTCTTC; CDR3: CASSLGVAGEWEQFF
length: 16; V: TRBV25-1; size: once; D: TRBD1; J: TRBJ2-1; DNA: TGTGCCAGCGGACCTCAGACAGGGGGCAACGTCGGTGAGCAGTTCTTC; CDR3: CASGPQTGGNVGEQFF
length: 17; V: TRBV12-2; size: NA; D: NA; J: TRBJ2-2; DNA: TGTGCAAGTCGCATTGGACTAGCGCGAACGAACACCGGGGAGCTGTTTTTT; CDR3: CASRIGLARTNTGELFF
length: 16; V: TRBV11-3; size: NA; D: TRBD1; J: TRBJ2-3; DNA: TGTGCCAGCAGCTTAGAAGGGACAGGGGGAACAGATACGCAGTATTTT; CDR3: CASSLEGTGGTDTQYF
length: 15; V: TRBV2; size: NA; D: NA; J: TRBJ2-3; DNA: TGTGCCAGCAGTGAAGTCGGCGGGCAGGCAGATACGCAGTATTTT; CDR3: CASSEVGGQADTQYF
length: 15; V: TRBV5-1; size: NA; D: TRBD1; J: TRBJ2-7; DNA: TGCGCCAGCAGCTTGCGGGGCAGGGGGACCTACGAGCAGTACTTC; CDR3: CASSLRGRGTYEQYF
length: 17; V: TRBV15; size: NA; D: TRBD1; J: TRBJ2-1; DNA: TGTGCCACCAGCAGAGAATACCGGGACAGGGGCTACAATGAGCAGTTCTTC; CDR3: CATSREYRDRGYNEQFF
length: 13; V: TRBV7-9; size: NA; D: NA; J: TRBJ1-2; DNA: TGTGCCGGAGGACCCAGCTCTAACTATGGCTACACCTTC; CDR3: CAGGPSSNYGYTF
length: 15; V: TRBV7-2; size: NA; D: NA; J: TRBJ2-6; DNA: TGTGCCAGCAGCCGACAGGCCTCTGGGGCCAACGTCCTGACTTTC; CDR3: CASSRQASGANVLTF
length: 12; V: TRBV11-2; size: NA; D: NA; J: TRBJ2-7; DNA: TGTGCCAGCAGCTTAGAAGGCTACGAGCAGTACTTC; CDR3: CASSLEGYEQYF
length: 12; V: TRBV7-9; size: NA; D: NA; J: TRBJ2-7; DNA: TGTGCCAGCAGCTTAGGTTCTTATGAGCAGTACTTC; CDR3: CASSLGSYEQYF
length: 14; V: TRBV28; size: NA; D: NA; J: TRBJ2-1; DNA: TGTGCCAGCAGTTTAGCGCCCCCGAACCATGAGCAGTTCTTC; CDR3: CASSLAPPNHEQFF